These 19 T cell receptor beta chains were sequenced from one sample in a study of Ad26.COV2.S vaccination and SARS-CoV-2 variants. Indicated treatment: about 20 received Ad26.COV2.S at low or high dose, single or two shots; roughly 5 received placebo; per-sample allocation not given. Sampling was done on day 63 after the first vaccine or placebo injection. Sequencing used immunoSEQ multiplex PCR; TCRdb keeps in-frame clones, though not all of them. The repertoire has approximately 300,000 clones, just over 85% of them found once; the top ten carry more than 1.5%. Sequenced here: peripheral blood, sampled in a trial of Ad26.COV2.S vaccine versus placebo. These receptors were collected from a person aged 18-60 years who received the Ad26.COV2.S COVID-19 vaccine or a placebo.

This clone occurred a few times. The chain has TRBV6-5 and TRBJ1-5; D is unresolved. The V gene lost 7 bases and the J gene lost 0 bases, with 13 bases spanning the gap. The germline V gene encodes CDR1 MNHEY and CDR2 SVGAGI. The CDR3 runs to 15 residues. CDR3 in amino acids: CASTSEPYSNQPQHF. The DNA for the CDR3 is TGTGCCAGCACCAGTGAACCCTATAGCAATCAGCCCCAGCATTTT.

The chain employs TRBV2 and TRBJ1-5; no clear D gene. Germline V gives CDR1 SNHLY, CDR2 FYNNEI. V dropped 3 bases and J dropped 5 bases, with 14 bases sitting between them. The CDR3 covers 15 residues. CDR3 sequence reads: CASSDASRWDQPQHF. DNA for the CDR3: TGTGCCAGCAGTGACGCCTCCCGATGGGATCAGCCCCAGCATTTT.

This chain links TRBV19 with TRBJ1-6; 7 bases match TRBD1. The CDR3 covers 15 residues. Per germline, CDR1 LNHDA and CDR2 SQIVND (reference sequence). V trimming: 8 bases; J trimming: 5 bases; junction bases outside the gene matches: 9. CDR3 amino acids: CASRTGTENNSPLHF. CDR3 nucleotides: TGTGCCAGTCGAACCGGGACAGAGAATAATTCACCCCTCCACTTT.

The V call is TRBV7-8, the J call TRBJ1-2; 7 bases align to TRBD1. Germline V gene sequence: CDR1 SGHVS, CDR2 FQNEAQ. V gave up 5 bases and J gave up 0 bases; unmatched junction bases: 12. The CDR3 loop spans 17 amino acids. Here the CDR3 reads CASSNRDRGIANYGYTF. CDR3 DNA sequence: TGTGCCAGCAGCAACCGGGACAGAGGGATAGCTAACTATGGCTACACCTTC.

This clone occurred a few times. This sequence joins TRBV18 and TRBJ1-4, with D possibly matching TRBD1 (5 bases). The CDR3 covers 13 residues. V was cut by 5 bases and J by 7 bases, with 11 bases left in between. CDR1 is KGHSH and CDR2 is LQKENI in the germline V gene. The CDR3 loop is CASSAGQAEKLFF. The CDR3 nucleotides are TGTGCCAGCTCAGCAGGACAAGCTGAAAAACTGTTTTTT.

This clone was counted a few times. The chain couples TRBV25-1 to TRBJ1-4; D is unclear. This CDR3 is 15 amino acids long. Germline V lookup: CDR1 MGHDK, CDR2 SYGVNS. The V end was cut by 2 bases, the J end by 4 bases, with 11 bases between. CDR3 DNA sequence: TGTGCCAGCAGTGAACCGGGCCTACTTAATGAAAAACTGTTTTTT. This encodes CASSEPGLLNEKLFF.

CDR3: CATSSEGYWGGYGYTF. CDR3 DNA sequence: TGTGCCACCAGCAGTGAAGGTTATTGGGGAGGCTATGGCTACACCTTC. The chain has TRBV15 and TRBJ1-2; D gene uncertain. The CDR3 runs to 16 residues. Looked up from germline, CDR1 is LNHNV and CDR2 is YYDKDF (reference sequence). Between the trimmed V and J ends, which lost 3 bases and 4 bases, there was a span of 18 bases.

The CDR3 loop is CASSERYPGVETQYF. CDR3 in DNA: TGTGCCAGCAGTGAGAGATATCCAGGGGTGGAGACCCAGTACTTC. The chain has TRBV2 and TRBJ2-5, with D perhaps matching TRBD1 (6 bases). CDR1 is SNHLY and CDR2 is FYNNEI in the germline V gene. Deletions cut 3 bases from V and 5 bases from J, with 16 bases between. The CDR3 is 15 amino acids.

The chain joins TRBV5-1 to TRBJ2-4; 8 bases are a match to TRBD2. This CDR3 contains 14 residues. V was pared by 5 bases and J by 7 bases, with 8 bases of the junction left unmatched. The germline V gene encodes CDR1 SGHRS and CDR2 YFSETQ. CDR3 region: CASSNGGARNIQYF. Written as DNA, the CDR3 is TGCGCCAGCAGTAACGGGGGGGCCAGGAACATTCAGTACTTC.

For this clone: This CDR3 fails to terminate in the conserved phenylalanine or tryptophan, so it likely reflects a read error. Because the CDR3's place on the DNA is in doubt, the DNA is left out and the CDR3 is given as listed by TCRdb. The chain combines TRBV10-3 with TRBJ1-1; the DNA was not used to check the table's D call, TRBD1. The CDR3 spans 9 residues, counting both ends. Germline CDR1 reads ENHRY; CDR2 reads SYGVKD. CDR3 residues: CATDTKVPY.

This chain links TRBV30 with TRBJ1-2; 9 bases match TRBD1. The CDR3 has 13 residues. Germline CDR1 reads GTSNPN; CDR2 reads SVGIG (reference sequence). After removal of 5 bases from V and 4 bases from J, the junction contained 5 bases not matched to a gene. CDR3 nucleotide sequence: TGTGCCTGGGGACAGGGGATTCGCTATGGCTACACCTTC. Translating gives CAWGQGIRYGYTF. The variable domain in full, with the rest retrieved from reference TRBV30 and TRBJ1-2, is SQTIHQWPATLVQPVGSPLSLECTVEGTSNPNLYWYRQAAGRGLQLLFYSVGIGQISSEVPQNLSASRPQDRQFILSSKKLLLSDSGFYLCAWGQGIRYGYTFGSGTRLTVV.

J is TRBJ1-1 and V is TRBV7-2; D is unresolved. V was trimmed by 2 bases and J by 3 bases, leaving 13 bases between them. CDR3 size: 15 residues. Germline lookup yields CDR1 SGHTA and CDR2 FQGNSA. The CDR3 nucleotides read TGTGCCAGCAGCTTATGGGTCCTATCGGACACTGAAGCTTTCTTT. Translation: CASSLWVLSDTEAFF. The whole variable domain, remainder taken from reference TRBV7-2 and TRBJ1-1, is GAGVSQSPSNKVTEKGKDVELRCDPISGHTALYWYRQSLGQGLEFLIYFQGNSAPDKSGLPSDRFSAERTGGSVSTLTIQRTQQEDSAVYLCASSLWVLSDTEAFFGQGTRLTVV.

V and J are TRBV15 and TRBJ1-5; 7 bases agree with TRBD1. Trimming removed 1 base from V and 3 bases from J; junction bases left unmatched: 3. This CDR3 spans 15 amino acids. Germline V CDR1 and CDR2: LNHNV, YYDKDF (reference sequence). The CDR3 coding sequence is TGTGCCACCAGCAGAGCTACAGGGGTCAATCAGCCCCAGCATTTT. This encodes CATSRATGVNQPQHF.

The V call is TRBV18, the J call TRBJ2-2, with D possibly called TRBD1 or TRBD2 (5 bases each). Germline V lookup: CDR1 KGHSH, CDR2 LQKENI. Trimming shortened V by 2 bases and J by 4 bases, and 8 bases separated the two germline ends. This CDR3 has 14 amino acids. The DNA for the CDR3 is TGTGCCAGCTCACCAGACGGGACCACCGGGGAGCTGTTTTTT. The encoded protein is CASSPDGTTGELFF.

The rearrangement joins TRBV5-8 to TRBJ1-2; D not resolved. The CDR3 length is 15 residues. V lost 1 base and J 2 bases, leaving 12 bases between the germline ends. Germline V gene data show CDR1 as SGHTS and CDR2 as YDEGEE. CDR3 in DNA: TGTGCCAGCAGCTTGCCGGACGGGCTCAACTATGGCTACACCTTC. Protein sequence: CASSLPDGLNYGYTF.

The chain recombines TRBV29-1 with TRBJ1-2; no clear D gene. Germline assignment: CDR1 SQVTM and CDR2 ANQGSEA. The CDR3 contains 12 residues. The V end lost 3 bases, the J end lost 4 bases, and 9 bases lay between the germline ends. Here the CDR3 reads CSVEGRSYGYTF. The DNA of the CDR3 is TGCAGCGTTGAGGGGAGAAGCTATGGCTACACCTTC.

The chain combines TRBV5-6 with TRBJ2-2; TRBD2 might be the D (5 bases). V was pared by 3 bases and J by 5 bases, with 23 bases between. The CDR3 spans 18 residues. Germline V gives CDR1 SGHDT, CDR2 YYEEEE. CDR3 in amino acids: CASSSLLPGSLATGELFF. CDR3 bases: TGTGCCAGCAGCTCCCTATTACCGGGATCATTGGCAACCGGGGAGCTGTTTTTT.

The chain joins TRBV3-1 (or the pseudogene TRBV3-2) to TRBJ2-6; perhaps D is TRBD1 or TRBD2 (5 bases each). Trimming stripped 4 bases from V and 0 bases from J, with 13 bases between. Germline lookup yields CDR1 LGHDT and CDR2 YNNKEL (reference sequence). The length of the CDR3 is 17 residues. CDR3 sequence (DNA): TGTGCCAGCAGCCGGAAAGGGACCACCTCTGGGGCCAACGTCCTGACTTTC. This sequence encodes CASSRKGTTSGANVLTF.

The CDR3 loop is CASSTPQGADTGELFF. In nucleotides, the CDR3 is TGTGCCAGCAGCACCCCACAGGGGGCTGACACCGGGGAGCTGTTTTTT. This rearrangement joins TRBV3-1 (or the pseudogene TRBV3-2) to TRBJ2-2; 9 bases align to TRBD1. The germline V gene encodes CDR1 LGHDT and CDR2 YNNKEL (reference sequence). The CDR3 consists of 16 residues. With 5 bases clipped from V and 3 bases from J, the junction kept 7 bases outside the gene matches.